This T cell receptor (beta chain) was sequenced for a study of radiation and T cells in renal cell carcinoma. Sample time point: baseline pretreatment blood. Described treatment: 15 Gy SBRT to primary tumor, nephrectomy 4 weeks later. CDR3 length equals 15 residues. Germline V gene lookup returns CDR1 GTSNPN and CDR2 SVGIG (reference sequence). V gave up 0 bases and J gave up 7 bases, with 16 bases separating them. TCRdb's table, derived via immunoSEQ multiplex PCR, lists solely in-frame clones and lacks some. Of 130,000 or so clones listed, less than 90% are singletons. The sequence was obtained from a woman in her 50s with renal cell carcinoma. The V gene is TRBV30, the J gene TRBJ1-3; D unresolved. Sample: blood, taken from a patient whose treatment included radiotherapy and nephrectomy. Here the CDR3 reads CAWSVGRGQVNTIYF. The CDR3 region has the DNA TGTGCCTGGAGTGTTGGACGGGGTCAGGTGAACACCATATATTTT.